This record concerns one TCR beta chain sequence. Ten or more counts support this clonotype. The antigen it recognizes is unknown. There are no base qualities to consult, and no much larger clone falls within one base. The library was obtained by PCR. The sample was run on an Illumina HiSeq 2500. TCR libraries were prepared with molecular barcoding, using unique molecular identifiers to normalize TCRbeta repertoire quantification. TCRdb itself trimmed the public reads at Q25 with fastp, ran MiXCR and retained productive beta chains. A single entry per CDR3 protein holds the most common genes and DNA from its merged rows. Across this sample there are hundreds of thousands of distinct CDR3 sequences, with more than 10% seen only once. The ten largest make up roughly 2.8% of the sample. CDR1 and CDR2 were assigned from the germline V gene as SGHRS and YFSETQ. V is cut back by 1 base and J by 8 bases, with 7 bases in the junction unmatched. Measured from the cysteine to the phenylalanine, the CDR3 is 15 residues long. Of all the DNA, just the CDR3 is kept, 45 bases in frame from base 1.

This sample stems from a study of T-cell reconstitution after alpha-beta-depleted transplantation in children (dated by TCRdb to 2016 to 2017). As for the study more broadly: The study quantitatively tracked T-cell immune reconstitution after TCRalphabeta/CD19-depleted allogeneic hematopoietic cell transplantation in children using TCR repertoire profiling.

The sequence joins TRBV5-1 to TRBJ2-1, with TRBD2 identical over 9 junction bases. The clonotype originates from a human donor who donated a stem cell graft to a child with acute lymphoblastic leukemia. The starting material was PBMCs from the stem cell graft donor, obtained from the stem cell graft. CDR3 reads: CASSLSGTSLDEQFF. The DNA is TGCGCCAGCAGCTTGTCCGGGACTAGCTTGGATGAGCAGTTCTTC.